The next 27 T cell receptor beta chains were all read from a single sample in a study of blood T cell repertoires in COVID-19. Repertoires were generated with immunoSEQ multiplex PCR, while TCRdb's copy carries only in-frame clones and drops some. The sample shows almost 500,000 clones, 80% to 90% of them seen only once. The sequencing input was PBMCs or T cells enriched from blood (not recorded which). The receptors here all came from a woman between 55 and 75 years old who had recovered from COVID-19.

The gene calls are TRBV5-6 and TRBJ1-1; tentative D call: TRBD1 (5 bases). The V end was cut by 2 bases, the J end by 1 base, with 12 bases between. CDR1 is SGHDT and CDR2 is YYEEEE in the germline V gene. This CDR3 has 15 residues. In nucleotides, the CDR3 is TGTGCCAGCAGCTTCAGGGCGGTCAGGAACACTGAAGCTTTCTTT. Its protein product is CASSFRAVRNTEAFF.

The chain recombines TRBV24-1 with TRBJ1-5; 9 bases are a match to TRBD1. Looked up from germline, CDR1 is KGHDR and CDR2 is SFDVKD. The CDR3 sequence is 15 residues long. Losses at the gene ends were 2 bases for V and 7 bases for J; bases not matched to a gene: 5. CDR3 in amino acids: CATSDSRTGEQPQHF. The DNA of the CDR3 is TGTGCCACCAGTGATTCCAGGACAGGGGAACAGCCCCAGCATTTT.

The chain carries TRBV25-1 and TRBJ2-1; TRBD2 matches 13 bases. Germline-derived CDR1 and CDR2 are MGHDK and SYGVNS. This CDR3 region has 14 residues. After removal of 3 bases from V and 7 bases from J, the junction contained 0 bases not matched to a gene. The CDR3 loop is CASSETSGGNEQFF. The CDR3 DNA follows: TGTGCCAGCAGTGAGACTAGCGGGGGGAATGAGCAGTTCTTC.

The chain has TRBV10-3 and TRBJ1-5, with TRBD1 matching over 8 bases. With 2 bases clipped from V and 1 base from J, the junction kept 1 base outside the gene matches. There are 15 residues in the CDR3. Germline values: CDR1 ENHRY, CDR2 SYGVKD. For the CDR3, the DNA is TGTGCCATCAGTGAGCGGACAGGGAGCAATCAGCCCCAGCATTTT. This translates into CAISERTGSNQPQHF.

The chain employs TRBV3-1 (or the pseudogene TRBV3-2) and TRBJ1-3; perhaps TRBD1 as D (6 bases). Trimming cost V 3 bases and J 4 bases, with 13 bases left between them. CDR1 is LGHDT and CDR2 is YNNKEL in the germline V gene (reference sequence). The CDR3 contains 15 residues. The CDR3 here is CASSHTGGQGNTIYF. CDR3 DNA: TGTGCCAGCAGCCATACCGGGGGGCAAGGAAACACCATATATTTT.

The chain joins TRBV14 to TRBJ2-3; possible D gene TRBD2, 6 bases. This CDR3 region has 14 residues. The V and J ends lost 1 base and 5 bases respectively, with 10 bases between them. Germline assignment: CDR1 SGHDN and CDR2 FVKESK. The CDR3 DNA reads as TGTGCCAGCAGCCAAGTCACGGGACTAGATACGCAGTATTTT. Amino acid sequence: CASSQVTGLDTQYF.

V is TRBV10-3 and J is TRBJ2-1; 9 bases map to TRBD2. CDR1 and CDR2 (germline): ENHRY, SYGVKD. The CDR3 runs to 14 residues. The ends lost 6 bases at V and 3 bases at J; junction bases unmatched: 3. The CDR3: CAIRASGVYNEQFF. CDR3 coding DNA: TGTGCCATCAGGGCTAGCGGGGTCTACAATGAGCAGTTCTTC.

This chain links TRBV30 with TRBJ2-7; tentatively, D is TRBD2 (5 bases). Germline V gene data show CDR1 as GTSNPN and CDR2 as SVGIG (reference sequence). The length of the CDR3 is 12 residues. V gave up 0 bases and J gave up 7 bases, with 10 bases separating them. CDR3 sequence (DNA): TGTGCCTGGAGTGTAATCCGGGGTGAGCAGTACTTC. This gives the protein CAWSVIRGEQYF.

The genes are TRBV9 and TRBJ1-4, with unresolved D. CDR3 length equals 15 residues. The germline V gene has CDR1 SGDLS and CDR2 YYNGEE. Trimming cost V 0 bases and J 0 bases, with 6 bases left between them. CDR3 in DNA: TGTGCCAGCAGCGTAGGTAGCTCAACTAATGAAAAACTGTTTTTT. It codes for CASSVGSSTNEKLFF.

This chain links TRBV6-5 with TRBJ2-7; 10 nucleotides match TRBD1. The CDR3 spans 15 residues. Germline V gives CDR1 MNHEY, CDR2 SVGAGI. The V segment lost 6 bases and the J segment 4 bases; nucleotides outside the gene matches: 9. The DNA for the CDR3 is TGTGCCAGCAGGGGGATTGGGACAGGGGAATACGAGCAGTACTTC. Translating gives CASRGIGTGEYEQYF.

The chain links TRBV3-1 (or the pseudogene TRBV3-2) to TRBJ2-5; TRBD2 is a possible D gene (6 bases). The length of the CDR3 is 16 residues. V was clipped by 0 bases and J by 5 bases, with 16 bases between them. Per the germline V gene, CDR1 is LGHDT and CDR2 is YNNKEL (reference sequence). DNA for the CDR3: TGTGCCAGCAGCCAAGATATCCCGGGGAGGAGGGAGACCCAGTACTTC. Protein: CASSQDIPGRRETQYF.

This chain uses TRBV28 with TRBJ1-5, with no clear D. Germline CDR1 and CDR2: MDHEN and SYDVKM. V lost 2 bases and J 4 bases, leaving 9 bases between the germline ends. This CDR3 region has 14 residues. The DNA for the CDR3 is TGTGCCAGCAGTTTAAGTGTAGTAAATCAGCCCCAGCATTTT. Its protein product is CASSLSVVNQPQHF.

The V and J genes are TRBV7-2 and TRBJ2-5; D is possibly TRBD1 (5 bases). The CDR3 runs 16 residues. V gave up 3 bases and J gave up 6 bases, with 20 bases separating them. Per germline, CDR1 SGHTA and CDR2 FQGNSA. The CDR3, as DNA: TGTGCCAGCAGCTTGGAATCTGGACACCTCCAGCAGACCCAGTACTTC. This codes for CASSLESGHLQQTQYF. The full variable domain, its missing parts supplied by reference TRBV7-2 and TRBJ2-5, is GAGVSQSPSNKVTEKGKDVELRCDPISGHTALYWYRQSLGQGLEFLIYFQGNSAPDKSGLPSDRFSAERTGGSVSTLTIQRTQQEDSAVYLCASSLESGHLQQTQYFGPGTRLLVL.

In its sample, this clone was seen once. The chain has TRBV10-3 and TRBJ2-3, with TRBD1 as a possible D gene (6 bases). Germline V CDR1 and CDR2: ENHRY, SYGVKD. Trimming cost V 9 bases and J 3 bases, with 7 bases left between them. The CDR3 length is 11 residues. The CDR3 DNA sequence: TGTGCCATGGGACAAACAGATACGCAGTATTTT. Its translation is CAMGQTDTQYF.

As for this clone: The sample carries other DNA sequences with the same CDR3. The CDR3 DNA sequence: TGCGCCAGCAGCTTGTCGACAGCACAAGAGACCCAGTACTTC. It translates to CASSLSTAQETQYF. This chain connects TRBV5-1 to TRBJ2-5, with D perhaps TRBD1 (5 bases). The germline V gene has CDR1 SGHRS and CDR2 YFSETQ. Trimming cost V 1 base and J 2 bases, with 9 bases left between them. The CDR3 runs 14 residues.

CDR3 amino acids: CASSEYKPGRETQYF. The CDR3 region has the DNA TGTGCCAGCAGTGAATATAAGCCAGGGAGGGAGACCCAGTACTTC. The V gene is TRBV25-1, the J gene TRBJ2-5; the D gene is possibly TRBD2 (6 bases). V dropped 0 bases and J dropped 5 bases, with 13 bases sitting between them. Germline V lookup: CDR1 MGHDK, CDR2 SYGVNS. The CDR3 loop spans 15 amino acids.

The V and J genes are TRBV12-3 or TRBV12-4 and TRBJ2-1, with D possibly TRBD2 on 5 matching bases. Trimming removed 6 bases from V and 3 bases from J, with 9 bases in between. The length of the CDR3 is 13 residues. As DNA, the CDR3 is TGTGCCAGCAGAAGGACTTTCTACAATGAGCAGTTCTTC. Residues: CASRRTFYNEQFF.

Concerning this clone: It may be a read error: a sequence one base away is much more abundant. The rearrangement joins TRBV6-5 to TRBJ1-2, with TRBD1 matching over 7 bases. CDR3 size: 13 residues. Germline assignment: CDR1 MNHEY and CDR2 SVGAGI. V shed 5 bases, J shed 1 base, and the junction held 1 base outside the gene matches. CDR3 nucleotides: TGTGCCAGCAGTCGGGACAGTAACTATGGCTACACCTTC. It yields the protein CASSRDSNYGYTF.

Here the CDR3 DNA reads TGTGCCAGCTCACCCCGGGACAGGGGAGGAAATGGCTACACCTTC. Encoded protein: CASSPRDRGGNGYTF. The rearrangement joins TRBV18 to TRBJ1-2; 10 bases map to TRBD1. CDR1 KGHSH and CDR2 LQKENI come from the germline V gene. This CDR3 spans 15 amino acids. Trimming took 3 bases from V and 6 from J; bases not matched to a gene: 7. Drawing the rest from reference TRBV18 and TRBJ1-2, the complete variable domain is NAGVMQNPRHLVRRRGQEARLRCSPMKGHSHVYWYRQLPEEGLKFMVYLQKENIIDESGMPKERFSAEFPKEGPSILRIQQVVRGDSAAYFCASSPRDRGGNGYTFGSGTRLTVV.

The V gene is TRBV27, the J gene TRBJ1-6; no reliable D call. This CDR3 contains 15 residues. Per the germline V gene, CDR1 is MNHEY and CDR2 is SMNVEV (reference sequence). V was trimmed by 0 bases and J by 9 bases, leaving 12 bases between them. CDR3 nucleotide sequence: TGTGCCAGCAGTTTATCAGCCGGGGATGGTTCACCCCTCCACTTT. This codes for CASSLSAGDGSPLHF.

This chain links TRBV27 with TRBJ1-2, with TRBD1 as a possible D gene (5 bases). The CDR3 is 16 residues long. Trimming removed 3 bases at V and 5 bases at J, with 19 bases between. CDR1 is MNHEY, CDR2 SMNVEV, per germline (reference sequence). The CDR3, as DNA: TGTGCCAGCAGTTTGGGCCCCAGCGGGGCGGGGTATGGCTACACCTTC. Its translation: CASSLGPSGAGYGYTF.

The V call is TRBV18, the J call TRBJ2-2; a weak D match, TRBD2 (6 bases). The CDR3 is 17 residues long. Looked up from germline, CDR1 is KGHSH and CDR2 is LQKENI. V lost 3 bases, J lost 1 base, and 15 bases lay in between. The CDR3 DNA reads TGTGCCAGCTCACCCACCCCGCCGGGGGTGAACACCGGGGAGCTGTTTTTT. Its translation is CASSPTPPGVNTGELFF.

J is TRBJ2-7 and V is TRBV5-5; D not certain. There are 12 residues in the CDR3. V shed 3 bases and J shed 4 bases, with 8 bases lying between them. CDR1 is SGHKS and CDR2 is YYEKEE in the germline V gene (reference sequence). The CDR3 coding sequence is TGTGCCAGCAGCTCCCCGTTTTACGAGCAGTACTTC. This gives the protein CASSSPFYEQYF.

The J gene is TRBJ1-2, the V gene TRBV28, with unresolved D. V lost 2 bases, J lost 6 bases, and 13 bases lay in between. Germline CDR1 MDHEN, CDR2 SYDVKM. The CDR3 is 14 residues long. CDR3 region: CASSLEGAHHGYTF. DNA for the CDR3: TGTGCCAGCAGTTTAGAGGGAGCCCATCATGGCTACACCTTC.

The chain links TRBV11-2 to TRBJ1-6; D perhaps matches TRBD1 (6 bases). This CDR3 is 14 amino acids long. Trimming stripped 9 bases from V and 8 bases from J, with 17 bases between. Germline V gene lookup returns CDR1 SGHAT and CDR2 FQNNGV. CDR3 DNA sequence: TGTGCCAGTGCACGAGGACAGTCATATTCACCCCTCCACTTT. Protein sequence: CASARGQSYSPLHF.

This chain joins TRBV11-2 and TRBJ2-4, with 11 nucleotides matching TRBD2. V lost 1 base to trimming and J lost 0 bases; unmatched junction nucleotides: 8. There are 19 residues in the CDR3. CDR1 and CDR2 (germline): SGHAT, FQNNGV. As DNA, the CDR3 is TGTGCCAGCAGCTTAGTGGCGACTAGCGGGGCCCTAGCCAAAAACATTCAGTACTTC. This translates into CASSLVATSGALAKNIQYF.

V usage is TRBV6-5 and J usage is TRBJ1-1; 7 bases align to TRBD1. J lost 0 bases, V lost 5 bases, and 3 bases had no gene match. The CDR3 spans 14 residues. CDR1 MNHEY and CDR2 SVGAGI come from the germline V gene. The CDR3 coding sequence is TGTGCCAGCAGTCGACAGGGCTTGAACACTGAAGCTTTCTTT. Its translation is CASSRQGLNTEAFF.